This TCR beta chain was documented in a study of blood T cells in healthy people across ages. Regarding the study as a whole: Per million T cells, TCR beta diversity dropped roughly linearly as age increased. It was the long-lived donors that had more naive CD4+ cells and higher diversity than aged donors.

Looked up from germline, CDR1 is SQVTM and CDR2 is ANQGSEA. The CDR3 runs to 15 residues. In the case of this clonotype: Its antigen remains unidentified. One junction end disagrees with the germline gene, perhaps due to a read error.

With a J-beta primer mix and a sample-barcoded 5' primer, a second PCR ran 7 to 11 cycles. A template-switch adaptor with 12 random nucleotides tagged each cDNA molecule. TCRdb passed the 5' RACE reads through MiXCR, listing each CDR3 protein once. The sample shows about 1.5 million distinct CDR3 sequences, 35% to 45% of them seen only once. Sequenced: blood. V is TRBV29-1 and J is TRBJ2-7; the D gene is possibly TRBD1 (5 bases). This TCR was recovered from a woman under 30 in good health. The CDR3 nucleotides are TGCAACGTTGCAGGTTTATACAGGTTCTCCTACGAGCAGTACTTC. It specifies CNVAGLYRFSYEQYF.